The sample holds many counts of the clone carrying this T cell receptor (beta chain). The data are from a study of T cells in Graves' hyperthyroidism and ophthalmopathy. Thyroid ultrasound, orbital computed tomography, clinical symptoms, and serum thyroxine and TRAb underpinned diagnoses. The investigators amplified TCR beta CDR3 regions from RNA transcripts. First-round RT-PCR of the TCR CDR3 relied on the HTBI primer set. TCRdb used MiXCR to reprocess the multiplex PCR reads, holding one entry per CDR3 protein. This sample carries around 600,000 distinct CDR3 sequences, more than 14% of them seen once, and the ten largest clones take 9.5% to 15%. The sequenced material came from blood. The TCR sequence derives from a woman between 45 and 65 years old with Graves' ophthalmopathy.

The CDR3 DNA reads as TGTGCCAGCAGCCCAGGGGCGGGAGGGGTCTACGAGCAGTACTTC. As protein: CASSPGAGGVYEQYF. This chain links TRBV6-1 with TRBJ2-7; the match to TRBD2 covers 9 bases. The germline V gene has CDR1 MNHNS and CDR2 SASEGT. V shed 6 bases and J 3 bases; nucleotides not matched to a gene: 9. The CDR3 is made up of 15 amino acids.